This TCR beta chain was sequenced in a study of early T cells in non-severe SARS-CoV-2 infection. As for the study in general: Investigators sequenced bulk RNA drawn from unsorted whole blood, and chains remained unpaired.

This clonotype was seen ten or more times. One entry per CDR3 protein results from TCRdb running MiXCR on the 5' RACE reads. In the table there are some 45,000 distinct CDR3 sequences, 4% to 5% of which are singletons. The CDR3 is 13 residues long. The V gene's germline CDR1 is SGHTA and CDR2 FQGNSA. Trimming took 5 bases from V and 4 from J, leaving 11 bases between them. This chain uses TRBV7-2 with TRBJ1-2; a possible D gene is TRBD1 (5 bases). This clonotype was obtained from an adult who was a healthcare worker with PCR-confirmed SARS-CoV-2 infection or an uninfected control (not recorded which). Input material: whole blood. This CDR3 reads CASSPEDTYGYTF. The CDR3 DNA follows: TGTGCCAGCAGCCCTGAGGACACCTATGGCTACACCTTC. Together with reference TRBV7-2 and TRBJ1-2, the CDR3 gives the full variable domain: GAGVSQSPSNKVTEKGKDVELRCDPISGHTALYWYRQSLGQGLEFLIYFQGNSAPDKSGLPSDRFSAERTGGSVSTLTIQRTQQEDSAVYLCASSPEDTYGYTFGSGTRLTVV.